This T cell receptor beta chain appears in the sequencing data of a study of T cells expressing NK-cell markers. Overall study context: HCMV seropositivity marked seven of the eight sequenced donors; one was seronegative. Overall study results and limits: A few donors' CD3+CD56-NKG2C+ cells were dominated by the same clonotypes. The study found dominant NKG2C+ clonotypes at roughly 1.0-7.5% of CD8+ T cells in roughly six donors.

Notes on this clonotype: Its antigen remains unidentified.

TCR beta cDNA was made by 5'RACE template switching with UMIs. TCRdb reanalyzed the 5' RACE reads and collapses them to one entry per CDR3 protein, without DNA. The sample table includes some 410,000 distinct CDR3 sequences. Germline CDR1 reads SGHTA; CDR2 reads FQGNSA. The CDR3 extends over 15 amino acids. Source material: blood T cells: a sorted CD56 or NKG2C T cell subset, CD4+ or CD8+ T cells, or bulk PBMC T cells (not recorded which). The TCR originated in a woman between 18 and 75 years old in good health. The chain employs TRBV7-2 and TRBJ1-5. CDR3 sequence reads: CASSIVVRSNQPQHF.